This paragraph reports one T cell receptor beta chain. Antigen: not known. The sample comes from a study of OX40 agonist ivuxolimab in advanced cancers. Study overall: A history of anti-PD-1, anti-PD-L1 or anti-CTLA-4 therapy was acceptable, and 30% to 45% had some.

Trimming removed 4 bases from V and 4 bases from J; junction bases left unmatched: 1. The CDR3 runs 13 residues. Germline values: CDR1 MNHEY, CDR2 SVGAGI. Study results and limitations: Researchers did not establish what antigens the expanded peripheral T cells target.

Clones were read by immunoSEQ multiplex PCR, and TCRdb kept only the in-frame ones, dropping some. The table records tens of thousands of clones, around 83% of them present only once. The sequencing here drew on CD4+ or CD8+ T cells sorted from blood, taken in a trial of the OX40 agonist ivuxolimab. The receptor was isolated from an adult with an advanced solid tumor such as melanoma, head and neck, liver or kidney cancer. The chain is built from TRBV6-5 and TRBJ1-1; TRBD1 matches 9 bases. This chain's CDR3 is CASSLDRGTEAFF. In nucleotides, the CDR3 is TGTGCCAGCAGTTTGGACAGGGGCACTGAAGCTTTCTTT.